The clone carrying this T cell receptor beta chain ranks as medium-sized. Its matching antigen is unknown. Healthy bone marrow donors made up the donors. Use of 60 Vbeta and 13 Jbeta primers characterized the PCR. Profiling relied on immunoSEQ multiplex PCR, and the TCRdb table lists in-frame clones only, not all of them. The table has roughly 20,000 clones, roughly 80% seen once; the top ten hold 20% to 25%. This sample stems from a study of cytomegalovirus exposure and HLA in healthy donors. Trimming shortened V by 1 base and J by 8 bases, and 12 bases separated the two germline ends. This CDR3 has 14 residues. Germline values: CDR1 SGHTA, CDR2 FQGNSA. Study outcomes and limitations: HLA restriction was apparent for most CMV-associated TCR beta chains in a later analysis. Cytomegalovirus-associated TCR beta chains were listed, numbering over 150.

The sequence derives from a human donor in good health. Material: PBMCs. The chain couples TRBV7-2 to TRBJ1-3; D uncertain. CDR3 DNA: TGTGCCAGCAGCTTAGATATCTCCCGGGACACCATATATTTT. Protein product: CASSLDISRDTIYF.